Listed here are 21 T cell receptor beta chains from one sample, sequenced in a study of blood T cell repertoires in COVID-19. Data came from immunoSEQ multiplex PCR; TCRdb stores just in-frame clones and leaves some out. The sample includes around 210,000 clones, less than 85% of them seen just once. Sequencing was performed on peripheral blood. These receptors all come from a woman older than 75 with COVID-19, enrolled during active disease.

In its sample, this clone was seen a few times. J is TRBJ1-1 and V is TRBV25-1, with a weak D call TRBD1 (5 bases). Germline lookup yields CDR1 MGHDK and CDR2 SYGVNS. V lost 6 bases and J lost 7, with 12 bases in between. The CDR3 covers 12 residues. CDR3 region: CASSKTGVEAFF. CDR3 DNA: TGTGCCAGCAGCAAAACGGGGGTTGAAGCTTTCTTT.

The chain links TRBV5-8 to TRBJ1-5; tentatively, D is TRBD1 (5 bases). Germline values: CDR1 SGHTS, CDR2 YDEGEE. V was clipped by 1 base and J by 8 bases, with 16 bases between them. The CDR3 runs 15 residues. CDR3 sequence: CASSLQGHHREPQHF. The CDR3, as DNA: TGTGCCAGCAGCTTGCAAGGACACCATAGGGAGCCCCAGCATTTT.

This chain connects TRBV20-1 to TRBJ1-3; D is ambiguous. Germline V gene lookup returns CDR1 DFQATT and CDR2 SNEGSKA (reference sequence). Trimming stripped 3 bases from V and 9 bases from J, with 9 bases between. CDR3 length: 11 amino acids. CDR3 DNA: TGCAGTGCTAGGGGGAGTTCCACCATATATTTT. This translates into CSARGSSTIYF.

V and J are TRBV11-3 and TRBJ2-1, with 9 bases that match TRBD1. The germline V gene encodes CDR1 SGHNT and CDR2 YENEEA. The CDR3 contains 16 residues. V dropped 5 bases and J dropped 4; count of bases not matched to a gene: 9. CDR3 nucleotides: TGTGCCAGCAGCCTCGGGACAGGGAGTACGTACAATGAGCAGTTCTTC. Its translation is CASSLGTGSTYNEQFF.

In nucleotides, the CDR3 is TGTGCCAGTAGTATAGATATACAGGGACGCAATCAGCCCCAGCATTTT. As protein: CASSIDIQGRNQPQHF. The chain has TRBV19 and TRBJ1-5; D may be TRBD1 (6 bases). The V gene's germline CDR1 is LNHDA and CDR2 SQIVND (reference sequence). The length of the CDR3 is 16 residues. The V gene lost 0 bases and the J gene lost 2 bases, with 11 bases spanning the gap.

The CDR3 reads CASSVGGGLGEKLFF. CDR3 coding DNA: TGTGCCAGCAGCGTAGGGGGAGGCTTGGGCGAAAAACTGTTTTTT. The chain uses TRBV9 and TRBJ1-4; D is unclear. V was cut by 0 bases and J by 8 bases, with 14 bases left in between. Germline-derived CDR1 and CDR2 are SGDLS and YYNGEE. The CDR3 is made up of 15 amino acids.

The chain uses TRBV10-1 and TRBJ1-1; 9 bases line up with TRBD1. The CDR3 contains 16 residues. CDR1 is WNHNN and CDR2 is SYGVQD in the germline V gene (reference sequence). Trimming took 6 bases from V and 3 from J; bases not matched to a gene: 11. CDR3 nucleotides: TGCGCCAGCAGCGGCAGGACAGGGGAAGGCGACACTGAAGCTTTCTTT. As protein: CASSGRTGEGDTEAFF.

The chain has TRBV3-1 (or the pseudogene TRBV3-2) and TRBJ2-1; a weak D match, TRBD2 (5 bases). Trimming took 0 bases from V and 9 from J, leaving 9 bases between them. The germline V gene has CDR1 LGHDT and CDR2 YNNKEL (reference sequence). This CDR3 spans 13 amino acids. In nucleotides, the CDR3 is TGTGCCAGCAGCCAAGATTTCGGAGGTGAGCAGTTCTTC. Protein sequence: CASSQDFGGEQFF.

The J gene is TRBJ1-1, the V gene TRBV3-1 (or the pseudogene TRBV3-2), with D unclear. Trimming cost V 1 base and J 7 bases, with 16 bases left between them. The CDR3 runs to 15 residues. The germline CDR1 and CDR2 sequences are LGHDT and YNNKEL (reference sequence). DNA of the CDR3: TGTGCCAGCAGCCAAGGGTTGGAGCGTCTTCATGAAGCTTTCTTT. Its protein product is CASSQGLERLHEAFF.

The V gene is TRBV6-5, the J gene TRBJ2-3, with TRBD1 matching 10 bases. The germline V gene has CDR1 MNHEY and CDR2 SVGAGI. This CDR3 region has 14 residues. Unmatched junction bases numbered 5, after V lost 6 bases and J lost 5 bases. The CDR3 DNA reads as TGTGCCAGCAGGACAGGGGGCGAGGGAGATACGCAGTATTTT. Amino acid sequence: CASRTGGEGDTQYF.

The V call is TRBV3-1 (or the pseudogene TRBV3-2), the J call TRBJ1-2; 7 positions agree with TRBD1. Germline CDR1 is LGHDT and CDR2 is YNNKEL (reference sequence). The J segment lost 5 bases and the V segment lost 1 base, leaving 7 bases of the junction unmatched. The CDR3 totals 15 residues. The CDR3: CASSQGGGGVYGYTF. CDR3 in DNA: TGTGCCAGCAGCCAAGGCGGAGGGGGCGTTTATGGCTACACCTTC.

This clone was counted a single time. The rearrangement links TRBV5-8 to TRBJ2-2, with 7 nucleotides matching TRBD2. Germline CDR1 and CDR2: SGHTS and YDEGEE. Trimming cost V 4 bases and J 2 bases; bases outside gene matches: 5. CDR3 length: 15 amino acids. CDR3 in DNA: TGTGCCAGCAGCCGCCCTAGCGGCAACACCGGGGAGCTGTTTTTT. Translated: CASSRPSGNTGELFF.

A single count supports this clone. This chain connects TRBV5-1 to TRBJ2-1, with TRBD2 as a possible D gene (7 bases). Per the germline V gene, CDR1 is SGHRS and CDR2 is YFSETQ. The ends were cut back, 4 bases at V and 7 bases at J, with 15 bases in the middle. This CDR3 comprises 14 residues. The DNA for the CDR3 is TGCGCCAGCAGCGTGGGGGGGCCGTCAAATGAGCAGTTCTTC. It yields the protein CASSVGGPSNEQFF.

This chain uses TRBV6-5 with TRBJ2-7; 7 bases map to TRBD1. With 5 bases clipped from V and 0 bases from J, the junction kept 7 bases outside the gene matches. The CDR3 contains 15 residues. Germline loops: CDR1 MNHEY, CDR2 SVGAGI. CDR3 amino acids: CASSPLGGISYEQYF. The DNA of the CDR3 is TGTGCCAGCAGTCCCCTAGGGGGCATCTCCTACGAGCAGTACTTC.

V and J are TRBV6-5 and TRBJ1-5; D may be TRBD1 (6 bases). Germline CDR1 reads MNHEY; CDR2 reads SVGAGI. V was pared by 2 bases and J by 3 bases, with 11 bases between. The CDR3 totals 15 residues. The CDR3 loop is CASSYGRGNNQPQHF. The CDR3 coding sequence is TGTGCCAGCAGTTACGGAAGGGGGAACAATCAGCCCCAGCATTTT.

The chain employs TRBV18 and TRBJ1-1; weak D call: TRBD1 (6 bases). Germline CDR1 KGHSH, CDR2 LQKENI. Trimming removed 2 bases from V and 1 base from J, with 8 bases in between. CDR3 length: 14 amino acids. In DNA, the CDR3 is TGTGCCAGCTCACCAGGGACACAGAACACTGAAGCTTTCTTT. Translation: CASSPGTQNTEAFF.

CDR3 region: CASSQGPQGAIRNTIYF. CDR3 nucleotides: TGCGCCAGCAGCCAAGGCCCGCAGGGGGCAATTAGGAACACCATATATTTT. V usage is TRBV4-1 and J usage is TRBJ1-3; 8 bases map to TRBD1. This CDR3 spans 17 amino acids. Germline V gene data show CDR1 as MGHRA and CDR2 as YSYEKL. The ends lost 1 base at V and 7 bases at J; junction bases unmatched: 12.

V usage is TRBV3-1 (or the pseudogene TRBV3-2) and J usage is TRBJ1-1, with D perhaps matching TRBD1 (5 bases). Deletions cut 0 bases from V and 10 bases from J, with 18 bases between. CDR3 length equals 15 residues. Germline V gene sequence: CDR1 LGHDT, CDR2 YNNKEL (reference sequence). The CDR3 DNA is TGTGCCAGCAGCCAAGAGGGGGGATCTGTCAGGACAGCTTTCTTT. Protein sequence: CASSQEGGSVRTAFF.

This clone showed up just a few times. The chain couples TRBV19 to TRBJ1-4; perhaps TRBD1 as D (6 bases). The CDR3 is 15 amino acids. The V gene's germline CDR1 is LNHDA and CDR2 SQIVND (reference sequence). Deletions cut 5 bases from V and 8 bases from J, with 18 bases between. DNA for the CDR3: TGTGCCAGTAGTTCTTACGTACAGGGTTCGGAAAAACTGTTTTTT. This encodes CASSSYVQGSEKLFF.

The CDR3 DNA follows: TGCGCCAGCAGCTTGGAAATCGGGGCAGATACGCAGTATTTT. Protein: CASSLEIGADTQYF. J is TRBJ2-3 and V is TRBV5-1, with a weak D call TRBD2 (5 bases). The CDR3 has 14 amino acids. Trimming pared 0 bases from V and 4 bases from J, leaving 9 bases between. CDR1 SGHRS and CDR2 YFSETQ come from the germline V gene.

A few counts support this clone. J is TRBJ1-2 and V is TRBV5-6; a weak D match, TRBD1 (5 bases). CDR1 is SGHDT, CDR2 YYEEEE, per germline. The length of the CDR3 is 13 residues. V was clipped by 4 bases and J by 4 bases, with 11 bases between them. CDR3 sequence (DNA): TGTGCCAGCAGCCCCCAGGGATTCTATGGCTACACCTTC. Its protein product is CASSPQGFYGYTF. Filled out from reference TRBV5-6 and TRBJ1-2, the complete variable domain reads DAGVTQSPTHLIKTRGQQVTLRCSPKSGHDTVSWYQQALGQGPQFIFQYYEEEERQRGNFPDRFSGHQFPNYSSELNVNALLLGDSALYLCASSPQGFYGYTFGSGTRLTVV.